This T cell receptor beta chain comes out of a study of blood T cell repertoires in COVID-19. Study at large: Sites across the United States, Italy and Spain contributed samples from acute and convalescent COVID-19. Sources were T cells, B-cell-depleted T cells, or PBMCs; the material itself was cDNA or gDNA.

How the authors handled the data: Estimated nucleated cell counts came from reference gene primer amplification. Here immunoSEQ multiplex PCR was the method, and the copy in TCRdb shows in-frame clones only, minus some. The D gene and trimming were derived from the DNA, and the V and J assignments and clone size from that table. This table has a few hundred thousand clones, roughly 84% appearing once. Germline loops: CDR1 SGHVS, CDR2 FQNEAQ. V was clipped by 5 bases and J by 4 bases, with 21 bases between them. The CDR3 sequence is 17 residues long. The count of this clone is one. The TCR was taken from a man aged 45-65 years with active or convalescent COVID-19. The chain carries TRBV7-8 and TRBJ2-1; maybe TRBD1 (5 bases). The material sequenced was peripheral blood. The CDR3 DNA reads TGTGCCAGCAGCCTCCCCCCGTACCCGAAGGGGTACAATGAGCAGTTCTTC. Protein product: CASSLPPYPKGYNEQFF.